These 9 T cell receptor beta chains were sequenced from one sample in a study of blood T cell repertoires in COVID-19. Clones were read by immunoSEQ multiplex PCR, and TCRdb kept only the in-frame ones, dropping some. The sample has 62,000 or so clones, about 76% seen once; the top ten hold 5.3%. Sequencing was performed on peripheral blood. These receptors originate from a human donor in a cohort sampled during active COVID-19.

The rearrangement uses TRBV19 and TRBJ2-2; tentative D call: TRBD1 (6 bases). With 6 bases removed from V and 6 bases from J, the gap between germline ends came to 14 bases. Germline V CDR1 and CDR2: LNHDA, SQIVND (reference sequence). The CDR3 consists of 14 residues. The CDR3 nucleotides read TGTGCCAGTAGCCAGGGGAACGCCCCCGGGGAGCTGTTTTTT. This codes for CASSQGNAPGELFF.

The V gene is TRBV19, the J gene TRBJ2-2; 12 bases match TRBD1. Germline loops: CDR1 LNHDA, CDR2 SQIVND (reference sequence). The CDR3 covers 15 residues. Germline trimming cut 3 bases from V and 7 bases from J; bases unmatched to any gene: 3. This CDR3 is CASSIGTGGVGELFF. CDR3 sequence (DNA): TGTGCCAGTAGTATTGGGACAGGGGGCGTCGGGGAGCTGTTTTTT. The variable domain in full, completed from reference TRBV19 and TRBJ2-2, reads DGGITQSPKYLFRKEGQNVTLSCEQNLNHDAMYWYRQDPGQGLRLIYYSQIVNDFQKGDIAEGYSVSREKKESFPLTVTSAQKNPTAFYLCASSIGTGGVGELFFGEGSRLTVL.

This clone was seen more than once but under ten times. In the same sample, other DNA sequences code for this CDR3. The gene calls are TRBV15 and TRBJ2-7, with TRBD2 as a possible D gene (5 bases). V lost 3 bases and J lost 1, with 7 bases in between. CDR1 LNHNV and CDR2 YYDKDF come from the germline V gene (reference sequence). The CDR3 extends over 13 amino acids. CDR3 region: CATSRGRSYEQYF. Here the CDR3 DNA reads TGTGCCACCAGCAGGGGGAGATCCTACGAGCAGTACTTC.

Here the CDR3 reads CASSLTSGGAFTEQFF. CDR3 DNA sequence: TGTGCCAGCAGCCTCACTAGCGGGGGGGCCTTCACTGAGCAGTTCTTC. J is TRBJ2-1 and V is TRBV7-9; 13 bases align to TRBD2. The V gene end was trimmed by 5 bases and the J gene end by 9 bases; junction bases not matched to a gene: 10. Germline lookup yields CDR1 SEHNR and CDR2 FQNEAQ (reference sequence). This CDR3 has 16 residues.

CDR3 nucleotides: TGTGCCAGCAGCTTAGCCTTCAGGGGTCAGGGCGGGGAGCTGTTTTTT. It codes for CASSLAFRGQGGELFF. The chain uses TRBV11-2 and TRBJ2-2, with D perhaps TRBD1 (6 bases). V was trimmed by 1 base and J by 7 bases, leaving 16 bases between them. Germline values: CDR1 SGHAT, CDR2 FQNNGV. This CDR3 is built from 16 residues.

J is TRBJ2-7 and V is TRBV5-4; 8 bases agree with TRBD1. Trimming cost V 1 base and J 4 bases; bases outside gene matches: 10. The germline V gene has CDR1 SGHNT and CDR2 YYREEE (reference sequence). The CDR3 extends over 16 amino acids. CDR3 protein: CASSLPIAGGGYEQYF. CDR3 coding DNA: TGTGCCAGCAGCTTGCCCATCGCAGGGGGCGGGTACGAGCAGTACTTC.

The chain links TRBV5-6 to TRBJ2-7; the D gene is possibly TRBD2 (5 bases). The CDR3 is made up of 13 amino acids. V lost 2 bases and J 5 bases, leaving 11 bases between the germline ends. CDR1 is SGHDT and CDR2 is YYEEEE in the germline V gene. As DNA, the CDR3 is TGTGCCAGCAGCTTACGGGGAACCGACGAGCAGTACTTC. Amino acid sequence: CASSLRGTDEQYF.

The gene calls are TRBV6-5 and TRBJ2-5; 7 nucleotides align to TRBD1. V lost 8 bases to trimming and J lost 1 base; unmatched junction nucleotides: 4. Germline V gene lookup returns CDR1 MNHEY and CDR2 SVGAGI. The CDR3 has 13 residues. CDR3 amino acids: CASFTGAQETQYF. CDR3 DNA: TGTGCCAGCTTTACAGGGGCCCAAGAGACCCAGTACTTC.

The rearrangement uses TRBV6-1 and TRBJ2-3; 9 positions match TRBD2. V lost 1 base and J lost 4; bases outside the gene matches: 6. Germline CDR1 is MNHNS and CDR2 is SASEGT. The CDR3 covers 16 residues. The CDR3 spells CASSEVPAGGADTQYF. The CDR3, as DNA: TGTGCCAGCAGTGAAGTTCCAGCGGGGGGTGCAGATACGCAGTATTTT.